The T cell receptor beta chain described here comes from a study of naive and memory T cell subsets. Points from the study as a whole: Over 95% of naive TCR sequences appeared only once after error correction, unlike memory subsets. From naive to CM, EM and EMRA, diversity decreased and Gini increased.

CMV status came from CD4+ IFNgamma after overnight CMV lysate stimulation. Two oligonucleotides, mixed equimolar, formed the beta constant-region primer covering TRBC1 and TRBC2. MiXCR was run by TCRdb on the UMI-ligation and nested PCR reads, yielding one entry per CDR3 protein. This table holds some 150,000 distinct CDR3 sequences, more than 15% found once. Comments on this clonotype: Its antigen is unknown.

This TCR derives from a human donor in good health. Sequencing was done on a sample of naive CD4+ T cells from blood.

The CDR3 is CASSLGSSEQFF. DNA for the CDR3: TGCGCCAGCAGCTTGGGTTCGAGTGAGCAGTTCTTC. The J gene is TRBJ2-1, the V gene TRBV5-1; no reliable D call. Trimming removed 0 bases at V and 9 bases at J, with 7 bases between. CDR1 SGHRS and CDR2 YFSETQ come from the germline V gene. The CDR3 length is 12 residues.